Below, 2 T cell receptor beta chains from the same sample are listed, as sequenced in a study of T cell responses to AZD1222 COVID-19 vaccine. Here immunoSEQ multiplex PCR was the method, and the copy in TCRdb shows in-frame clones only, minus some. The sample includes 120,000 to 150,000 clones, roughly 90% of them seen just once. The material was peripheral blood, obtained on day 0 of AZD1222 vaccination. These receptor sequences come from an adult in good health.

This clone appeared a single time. CDR3 nucleotide sequence: TGTGCCATCAGTGACGACACCCCCGGGGCCAAAAACATTCAGTACTTC. Translating it yields CAISDDTPGAKNIQYF. The V call is TRBV10-3, the J call TRBJ2-4; unclear D gene. The CDR3 sequence is 16 residues long. Looked up from germline, CDR1 is ENHRY and CDR2 is SYGVKD. The V end was cut by 3 bases, the J end by 1 base, with 13 bases between.

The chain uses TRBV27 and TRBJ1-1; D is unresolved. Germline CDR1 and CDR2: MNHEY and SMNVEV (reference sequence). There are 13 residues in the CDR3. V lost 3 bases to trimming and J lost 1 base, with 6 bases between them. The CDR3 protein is CASSFIKNTEAFF. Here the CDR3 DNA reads TGTGCCAGCAGTTTCATTAAGAACACTGAAGCTTTCTTT.